The next 7 T cell receptor beta chains were all read from a single sample in a study of T cell repertoires in ileal Crohn's disease. Libraries were prepared by immunoSEQ multiplex PCR; TCRdb keeps only in-frame clonotypes and omits some of them. Among 6,500 or so clones listed, around two thirds were seen once. Specified time point: proximal margin of the surgical specimen (macroscopically non-inflamed). Sample: ileal tissue. The receptors derive from an adult with Crohn's disease.

The gene calls are TRBV15 and TRBJ2-1; D is undetermined. CDR1 and CDR2 from the germline V gene are LNHNV and YYDKDF (reference sequence). Deletions cut 0 bases from V and 12 bases from J, with 6 bases between. This CDR3 spans 11 amino acids. The CDR3 sequence: CATSREGAQFF. The CDR3 nucleotides are TGTGCCACCAGCAGAGAGGGCGCGCAGTTCTTC.

V is TRBV6-5 and J is TRBJ2-7; 9 bases agree with TRBD1. Germline-derived CDR1 and CDR2 are MNHEY and SVGAGI. V lost 5 bases to trimming and J lost 6 bases; unmatched junction nucleotides: 8. The CDR3 is made up of 14 amino acids. CDR3 sequence: CASSPGQGYAEQYF. For the CDR3, the DNA is TGTGCCAGCAGTCCTGGACAGGGGTATGCCGAGCAGTACTTC.

This clone has only a few counts. The chain couples TRBV5-6 to TRBJ1-1; maybe TRBD1 (5 bases). CDR1 SGHDT and CDR2 YYEEEE come from the germline V gene. The V and J ends lost 4 bases and 3 bases respectively, with 16 bases between them. The CDR3 runs 15 residues. CDR3 in DNA: TGTGCCAGCAGCGGATTTCAGGGAACTGACACTGAAGCTTTCTTT. The encoded protein is CASSGFQGTDTEAFF.

The genes are TRBV5-6 and TRBJ2-3; D uncertain. This CDR3 comprises 14 residues. Germline assignment: CDR1 SGHDT and CDR2 YYEEEE. Trimming took 3 bases from V and 1 from J, leaving 9 bases between them. The CDR3 DNA reads TGTGCCAGCAGCTCTTCTGGGGGCACAGATACGCAGTATTTT. Protein product: CASSSSGGTDTQYF. The whole variable domain, remainder taken from reference TRBV5-6 and TRBJ2-3, is DAGVTQSPTHLIKTRGQQVTLRCSPKSGHDTVSWYQQALGQGPQFIFQYYEEEERQRGNFPDRFSGHQFPNYSSELNVNALLLGDSALYLCASSSSGGTDTQYFGPGTRLTVL.

This sequence joins TRBV6-4 and TRBJ2-7, with 11 bases matching TRBD2. The CDR3 is 17 residues long. V shed 10 bases, J shed 2 bases, and the junction held 16 bases outside the gene matches. In germline, CDR1 is MRHNA, CDR2 SNTAGT. CDR3 bases: TGTGCCACACGACTTTTAGCGGGAGGGCCACCCGCCTACGAGCAGTACTTC. It translates to CATRLLAGGPPAYEQYF.

V and J are TRBV5-1 and TRBJ1-3; maybe TRBD1 (6 bases). V was clipped by 0 bases and J by 3 bases, with 16 bases between them. The CDR3 contains 17 residues. Per the germline V gene, CDR1 is SGHRS and CDR2 is YFSETQ. This chain's CDR3 is CASSLGPGHSFGNTIYF. In nucleotides, the CDR3 is TGCGCCAGCAGCTTGGGACCGGGACATTCCTTTGGAAACACCATATATTTT.

The chain is built from TRBV11-2 and TRBJ2-6; D might be TRBD1 or TRBD2, each matching 5 bases. This CDR3 has 14 residues. Trimming shortened V by 3 bases and J by 2 bases, and 5 bases separated the two germline ends. Germline CDR1 and CDR2: SGHAT and FQNNGV. The CDR3 protein is CASSLGAGANVLTF. The CDR3 nucleotides read TGTGCCAGCAGCTTGGGGGCTGGGGCCAACGTCCTGACTTTC.